The entry below describes one T cell receptor beta chain. The data belong to a study of shared clonotypes between healthy human individuals. Overall study context: Researchers assigned three CD4 naive, three CD4 memory, two CD8 naive and one CD8 memory plate to each donor.

As defined, naive CD8 cells were CD45RO-negative and positively selected for CCR7, with terminally differentiated effector memory CD45RA+ cells excluded. Trimming shortened V by 5 bases and J by 4 bases, and 13 bases separated the two germline ends. The germline V gene has CDR1 LNHDA and CDR2 SQIVND (reference sequence). The CDR3 runs 14 residues. Clones were sequenced by immunoSEQ multiplex PCR, and TCRdb holds only the in-frame ones, with some missing. Of hundreds of thousands of clones detected, roughly 96% appear once; the ten largest clones hold around 0.1%. Sequencing input: naive CD8+ T cells sorted from blood. This chain links TRBV19 with TRBJ2-3, with a possible D match to TRBD2 (5 bases). The TCR was taken from a woman aged 25 to 45 in good health. The CDR3 sequence is CASSPRGRPDTQYF. The CDR3 DNA reads as TGTGCCAGTAGTCCCCGCGGGCGTCCAGATACGCAGTATTTT.